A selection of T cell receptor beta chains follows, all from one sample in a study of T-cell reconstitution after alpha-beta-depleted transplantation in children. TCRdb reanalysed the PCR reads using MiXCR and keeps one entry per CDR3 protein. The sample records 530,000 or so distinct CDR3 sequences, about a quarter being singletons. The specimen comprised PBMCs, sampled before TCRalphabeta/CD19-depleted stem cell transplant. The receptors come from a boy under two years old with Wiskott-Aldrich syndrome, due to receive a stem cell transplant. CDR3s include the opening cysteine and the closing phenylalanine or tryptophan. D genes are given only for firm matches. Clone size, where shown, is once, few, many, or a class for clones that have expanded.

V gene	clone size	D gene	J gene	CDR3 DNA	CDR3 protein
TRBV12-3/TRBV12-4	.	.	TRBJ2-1	TGTGCCAGCGGCTACTACAATGAGCAGTTCTTC	CASGYYNEQFF
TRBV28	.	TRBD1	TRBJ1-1	TGTGCCAGCAGGCCAACTGGGACAGTGAACACTGAAGCTTTCTTT	CASRPTGTVNTEAFF
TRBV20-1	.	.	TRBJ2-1	TGCAGTGCTAGCATAGACGGACAACTACCTGGGAGCTCCTACAATGAGCAGTTCTTC	CSASIDGQLPGSSYNEQFF
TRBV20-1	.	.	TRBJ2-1	TGCAGTGCTAGGGCCGTGGGCCGCTCCTACAATGAGCAGTTCTTC	CSARAVGRSYNEQFF
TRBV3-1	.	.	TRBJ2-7	TGTGCCAGCAGCCTAGGACAGAGGGCGTCGGAGCAGTACTTC	CASSLGQRASEQYF
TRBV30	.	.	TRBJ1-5	TGTGCACTCCAGGACAGTAGCAATCAGCCCCAGCATTTT	CALQDSSNQPQHF
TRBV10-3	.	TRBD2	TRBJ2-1	TGTGCCATCAGTGAGTGGAGTCCGGGACTAGCGGGAATCGGGAGGGAGCAGTTCTTC	CAISEWSPGLAGIGREQFF
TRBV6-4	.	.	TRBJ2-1	TGTGCCAGCAGTGCAATAGGGAGCGCAAACAATGAGCAGTTCTTC	CASSAIGSANNEQFF
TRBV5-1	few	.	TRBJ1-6	TGCGCCAGCAGCTCTTTGGACGGGAGGGGTTCACCCCTCCACTTT	CASSSLDGRGSPLHF
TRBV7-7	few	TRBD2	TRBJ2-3	TGTGCCAGCAGCCCTTGGGGACTAGCGTCAAGCACAGATACGCAGTATTTT	CASSPWGLASSTDTQYF
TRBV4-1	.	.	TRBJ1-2	TGCGCCAGCAGCCAAGATCGTACTGCTACTTATGGCTACACCTTC	CASSQDRTATYGYTF
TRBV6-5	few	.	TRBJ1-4	TGTGCCAGCAGTTGGGGTATGGGGGCAGCTAATGAAAAACTGTTTTTT	CASSWGMGAANEKLFF
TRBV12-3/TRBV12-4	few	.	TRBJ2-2	TGTGCCAGCAGTCCCGGGACAAAGAACACCGGGGAGCTGTTTTTT	CASSPGTKNTGELFF
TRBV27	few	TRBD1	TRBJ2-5	TGTGCCAGCAGACACCAGGGACAGGGGGAGACCCAGTACTTC	CASRHQGQGETQYF
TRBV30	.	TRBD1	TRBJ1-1	TGTGCCTGGGCCCCCGGGACAGGGAGCGCTTTCTTT	CAWAPGTGSAFF
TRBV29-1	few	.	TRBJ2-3	TGCAGCGCCGCGACCGGGACTTTTGGGACGCAGTATTTT	CSAATGTFGTQYF
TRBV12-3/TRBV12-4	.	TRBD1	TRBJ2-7	TGTGCCAGCAGTTTAGGACAGGGGGCGGAGCAGTACTTC	CASSLGQGAEQYF
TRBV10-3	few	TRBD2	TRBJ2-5	TGTGCCATCAGCAGGCTAGCGGGAGGCGAAGAGACCCAGTACTTC	CAISRLAGGEETQYF
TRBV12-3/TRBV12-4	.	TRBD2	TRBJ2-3	TGTGCCAGCACCAGACGAGCGGGAGGGTACACAGATACGCAGTATTTT	CASTRRAGGYTDTQYF
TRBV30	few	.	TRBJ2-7	TGTGCCTTGGCGGTAGCTTACGAGCAGTACTTC	CALAVAYEQYF
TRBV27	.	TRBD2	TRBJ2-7	TGTGCCAGCAGTATTAGCGGGAGGGGCGAGCAGTACTTC	CASSISGRGEQYF
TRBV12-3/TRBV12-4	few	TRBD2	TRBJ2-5	TGTGCCAGCAGTGCCCTACTAGCGGGGGAAGAGACCCAGTACTTC	CASSALLAGEETQYF
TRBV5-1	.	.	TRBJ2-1	TGCGCCAGCAGACCGGAAGGCGGGCGCTACAATGAGCAGTTCTTC	CASRPEGGRYNEQFF
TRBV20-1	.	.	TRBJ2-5	TGCAGTGCTAGAGATCTCGCGGGACAAGAGACCCAGTACTTC	CSARDLAGQETQYF
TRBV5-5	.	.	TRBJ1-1	TGTGCCAGCAGCTTGACAGGGTTGGGCACTGAAGCTTTCTTT	CASSLTGLGTEAFF
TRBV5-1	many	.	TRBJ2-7	TGCGCCAGCAGCTTGCGGTGGGGAACTTACGAGCAGTACTTC	CASSLRWGTYEQYF
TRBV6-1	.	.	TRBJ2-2	TGTGCCAGCAGTGAAGCGCTTCGAGGGGCGGACACCGGGGAGCTGTTTTTT	CASSEALRGADTGELFF
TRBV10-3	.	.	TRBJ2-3	TGTGCCATCAGGGCAGGCGGGTCTAGCACAGATACGCAGTATTTT	CAIRAGGSSTDTQYF
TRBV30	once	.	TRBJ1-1	TGTGCCTGGAGTGGAGGTTTATTGGGTGGCGACACTGAAGCTTTCTTT	CAWSGGLLGGDTEAFF
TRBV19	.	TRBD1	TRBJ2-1	TGTGCCAGCAGCGGGACAGGGTTAGGCATCAATGAGCAGTTCTTC	CASSGTGLGINEQFF
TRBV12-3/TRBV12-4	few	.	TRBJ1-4	TGTGCCAGCAGTTTCGGGGTGGTGGGTGAAAAACTGTTTTTT	CASSFGVVGEKLFF
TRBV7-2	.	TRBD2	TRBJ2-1	TGTGCCAGCAGCTTAGGAGCGGGAGGGTTGGGTAATGAGCAGTTCTTC	CASSLGAGGLGNEQFF
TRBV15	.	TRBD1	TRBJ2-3	TGTGCCACCAGCAGAGATCTAAGGGGCGGCAGGGGGCCAGATACGCAGTATTTT	CATSRDLRGGRGPDTQYF
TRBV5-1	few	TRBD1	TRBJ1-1	TGCGCCAGCAGCTTGGGACAGGGATTGGGAGCTTTCTTT	CASSLGQGLGAFF